This T cell receptor (beta chain) was retrieved from a study of T cells in Graves' hyperthyroidism and ophthalmopathy. Study-level points and caveats: Within blood appeared most thyroid clonotypes that had expanded above 0.001. Before onset, by a median of 6.5 months, the model predicted ophthalmopathy. In the analysis, a 13 V-J model separated ophthalmopathy from stable hyperthyroidism.

V lost 7 bases and J 6 bases, leaving 13 bases between the germline ends. This CDR3 contains 13 residues. This clonotype was found a few times. Its cognate antigen is unknown. Amplification of TCR beta CDR3 regions was performed using RNA transcripts as template. A first-round RT-PCR of the TCR CDR3 used the HTBI primer set. TCRdb re-called the multiplex PCR reads with MiXCR, one entry per CDR3 protein. The top ten hold 8.2% of the sample, which has 600,000 or so distinct CDR3 sequences, about 45% seen once. The chain combines TRBV12-3 or TRBV12-4 with TRBJ1-5; D is undetermined. Sequencing input: peripheral blood or thyroid tissue (not recorded which). The clonotype comes from a young woman with Graves' hyperthyroidism. DNA of the CDR3: TGTGCCAGCACCAACGAGGGTATTCAGCCCCAGCATTTT. Its translation: CASTNEGIQPQHF.